These T cell receptor beta chains were read from a single sample in a study of identical twins. TCRdb used MiXCR to reprocess the 5' RACE reads, holding one entry per CDR3 protein. The sample shows 640,000 or so distinct CDR3 sequences, less than 7% of them seen only once. The sequenced sample consisted of naive T cells sorted from blood. These TCRs come from a man between 18 and 35 years old in good health. Both conserved end residues are part of each CDR3. The D gene is left open where the match is weak. A row's size may be missing; if present it is once, few, many or a size class.

CDR3nt: TGTGCCAGCAGCAAAAAAAGCTACGGAATTTCGCTCCCTACGCAGTATTTT; CDR3aa: CASSKKSYGISLPTQYF; abundance: NA; v_gene: TRBV21-1; j_gene: TRBJ2-3; d_gene: NA
CDR3nt: TGTGCCATCAGTCGGACGGCCGACGGAAACACCATATATTTT; CDR3aa: CAISRTADGNTIYF; abundance: many; v_gene: TRBV10-3; j_gene: TRBJ1-3; d_gene: NA
CDR3nt: TGCGCCAGCAGCGCGGGGACTAGCGGGAGGCCCACAGATACGCAGTATTTT; CDR3aa: CASSAGTSGRPTDTQYF; abundance: NA; v_gene: TRBV5-1; j_gene: TRBJ2-3; d_gene: TRBD2
CDR3nt: TGCAGTGCTAGAGATTTTACCGGGGAGGAGGACACTGAAGCTTTCTTT; CDR3aa: CSARDFTGEEDTEAFF; abundance: many; v_gene: TRBV20-1; j_gene: TRBJ1-1; d_gene: NA
CDR3nt: TGTGCCAGCAGCCCGGGACAGGGGGAAGAGACCCAGTACTTC; CDR3aa: CASSPGQGEETQYF; abundance: many; v_gene: TRBV9; j_gene: TRBJ2-5; d_gene: TRBD1
CDR3nt: TGCGCCAGCAGTGAGTCCGTGCAGGACCTGTACAATGAGCAGTTCTTC; CDR3aa: CASSESVQDLYNEQFF; abundance: NA; v_gene: TRBV10-1; j_gene: TRBJ2-1; d_gene: NA
CDR3nt: TGCGCCAGCAGGAGATTGTCCTCTAAGACAGGGGGCAGGTACACCGGGGAGCTGTTTTTT; CDR3aa: CASRRLSSKTGGRYTGELFF; abundance: NA; v_gene: TRBV10-2; j_gene: TRBJ2-2; d_gene: TRBD1
CDR3nt: TGTGCCAGCAGCTTGGTTTTCCAGGGAAACACTGAAGCTTTCTTT; CDR3aa: CASSLVFQGNTEAFF; abundance: many; v_gene: TRBV5-4; j_gene: TRBJ1-1; d_gene: NA
CDR3nt: TGTGCCAGCAGCCTCAAGTACCATAGCGGGAGGGCCACAGATACGCAGTATTTT; CDR3aa: CASSLKYHSGRATDTQYF; abundance: many; v_gene: TRBV11-2; j_gene: TRBJ2-3; d_gene: TRBD2
CDR3nt: TGTGCCAGCAGTTACGCAGGGACTCAGCCCCAGCATTTT; CDR3aa: CASSYAGTQPQHF; abundance: many; v_gene: TRBV6-5; j_gene: TRBJ1-5; d_gene: NA
CDR3nt: TGTGCCAGCAGAACAGGGGGGGTAAACATTCAGTACTTC; CDR3aa: CASRTGGVNIQYF; abundance: few; v_gene: TRBV27; j_gene: TRBJ2-4; d_gene: NA
CDR3nt: TGTGCCAGCAGTCCCCGTGAGGGGGAGACCCAGTACTTC; CDR3aa: CASSPREGETQYF; abundance: many; v_gene: TRBV12-3/TRBV12-4; j_gene: TRBJ2-5; d_gene: NA
CDR3nt: TGCAGTGCCGGAACTGGATTGGGCAGATATTTGGCCCAGTACTTC; CDR3aa: CSAGTGLGRYLAQYF; abundance: many; v_gene: TRBV20-1; j_gene: TRBJ2-5; d_gene: NA
CDR3nt: TGTGCCAGCGGAGACAGAGCCGGGGCCAACGTCCTGACTTTC; CDR3aa: CASGDRAGANVLTF; abundance: few; v_gene: TRBV9; j_gene: TRBJ2-6; d_gene: NA
CDR3nt: TGCGCCAGCGGCGGGACAGTTTCTGGCGGCCAGTACTTC; CDR3aa: CASGGTVSGGQYF; abundance: few; v_gene: TRBV5-1; j_gene: TRBJ2-5; d_gene: NA
CDR3nt: TGTGCCAGCACCCGGGGTGGTCCCACTGAAGCTTTCTTT; CDR3aa: CASTRGGPTEAFF; abundance: NA; v_gene: TRBV6-1; j_gene: TRBJ1-1; d_gene: NA
CDR3nt: TGTGCCAGCAGCCAGACTAGCGGGAGATATACCGGGGAGCTGTTTTTT; CDR3aa: CASSQTSGRYTGELFF; abundance: NA; v_gene: TRBV3-1; j_gene: TRBJ2-2; d_gene: TRBD2
CDR3nt: TGCGCCAGCAGCGGACAGGGACAGGGGGTAGAGACCCAGTACTTC; CDR3aa: CASSGQGQGVETQYF; abundance: many; v_gene: TRBV4-3; j_gene: TRBJ2-5; d_gene: TRBD1
CDR3nt: TGTGCCAGCAGCCAAGGTCTCCCGGGGGATTCACCCCTCCACTTT; CDR3aa: CASSQGLPGDSPLHF; abundance: NA; v_gene: TRBV3-1; j_gene: TRBJ1-6; d_gene: NA
CDR3nt: TGTGCCAGCAGTTCTCGGACAGGGGAGGTCTATGGCTACACCTTC; CDR3aa: CASSSRTGEVYGYTF; abundance: many; v_gene: TRBV27; j_gene: TRBJ1-2; d_gene: TRBD1
CDR3nt: TGCAGTGCCCCCTGGGGTCCTGGGGCCAACGTCCTGACTTTC; CDR3aa: CSAPWGPGANVLTF; abundance: many; v_gene: TRBV20-1; j_gene: TRBJ2-6; d_gene: NA
CDR3nt: TGTGCCAGCAGTTTCGGGCCCGTTATCAACTCTGGAAACACCATATATTTT; CDR3aa: CASSFGPVINSGNTIYF; abundance: many; v_gene: TRBV12-3/TRBV12-4; j_gene: TRBJ1-3; d_gene: NA
CDR3nt: TGCAGCGTTGAAAGAAGGGGAACAGATACGCAGTATTTT; CDR3aa: CSVERRGTDTQYF; abundance: many; v_gene: TRBV29-1; j_gene: TRBJ2-3; d_gene: NA
CDR3nt: TGCAGTGCTCAACACCCGAACACTGAAGCTTTCTTT; CDR3aa: CSAQHPNTEAFF; abundance: many; v_gene: TRBV20-1; j_gene: TRBJ1-1; d_gene: NA
CDR3nt: TGCAGTGCTAGAGTTCACGGGGGGAACACCGGGGAGCTGTTTTTT; CDR3aa: CSARVHGGNTGELFF; abundance: many; v_gene: TRBV20-1; j_gene: TRBJ2-2; d_gene: NA
CDR3nt: TGTGCCAGCAGCTTACAAGGCAGGGGGCCTTACAATGAGCAGTTCTTC; CDR3aa: CASSLQGRGPYNEQFF; abundance: few; v_gene: TRBV11-2; j_gene: TRBJ2-1; d_gene: TRBD1
CDR3nt: TGCAGCGTGGGGACAGGGAATGGCTACACCTTC; CDR3aa: CSVGTGNGYTF; abundance: many; v_gene: TRBV29-1; j_gene: TRBJ1-2; d_gene: TRBD1
CDR3nt: TGTGCCAGCAGCTCGAATCGCTACGAGCAGTACTTC; CDR3aa: CASSSNRYEQYF; abundance: few; v_gene: TRBV7-9; j_gene: TRBJ2-7; d_gene: NA
CDR3nt: TGTGCCACCAGTGACCCCGGGGACCATAGCACAGATACGCAGTATTTT; CDR3aa: CATSDPGDHSTDTQYF; abundance: few; v_gene: TRBV24-1; j_gene: TRBJ2-3; d_gene: NA
CDR3nt: TGTGCCAGCAGCACCACCGGCGGGGGGAGCTCCTACAATGAGCAGTTCTTC; CDR3aa: CASSTTGGGSSYNEQFF; abundance: few; v_gene: TRBV28; j_gene: TRBJ2-1; d_gene: TRBD2
CDR3nt: TGTGCCATCAGCGAGGGACTAGCGGGAGGCACAGATACGCAGTATTTT; CDR3aa: CAISEGLAGGTDTQYF; abundance: many; v_gene: TRBV10-3; j_gene: TRBJ2-3; d_gene: TRBD2
CDR3nt: TGTGCCAGCAGTGACAGCGGTCCTGGAAACACCATATATTTT; CDR3aa: CASSDSGPGNTIYF; abundance: few; v_gene: TRBV12-3/TRBV12-4; j_gene: TRBJ1-3; d_gene: NA
CDR3nt: TGTGCCAGCAGTTTCGGACAGGAAGAGACCCAGTACTTC; CDR3aa: CASSFGQEETQYF; abundance: many; v_gene: TRBV12-3/TRBV12-4; j_gene: TRBJ2-5; d_gene: TRBD1
CDR3nt: TGTGCCAGCAGTTACACCGGACTAGCGGGAGGCTTCTACAATGAGCAGTTCTTC; CDR3aa: CASSYTGLAGGFYNEQFF; abundance: few; v_gene: TRBV6-5; j_gene: TRBJ2-1; d_gene: TRBD2
CDR3nt: TGTGCCAGCAGCTTGCGAGCGTTATCCTACGAGCAGTACTTC; CDR3aa: CASSLRALSYEQYF; abundance: few; v_gene: TRBV7-8; j_gene: TRBJ2-7; d_gene: NA
CDR3nt: TGTGCCAGCAGCTTAATAGGGGCGAGGGCCCCGCTAGGCACAGATACGCAGTATTTT; CDR3aa: CASSLIGARAPLGTDTQYF; abundance: few; v_gene: TRBV7-3; j_gene: TRBJ2-3; d_gene: NA
CDR3nt: TGTGCCAGCAGTTTAGAGCTAGCCCCAGATACGCAGTATTTT; CDR3aa: CASSLELAPDTQYF; abundance: few; v_gene: TRBV28; j_gene: TRBJ2-3; d_gene: NA
CDR3nt: TGTGCCACCCTCCGCGGGACGAACACCGGGGAGCTGTTTTTT; CDR3aa: CATLRGTNTGELFF; abundance: few; v_gene: TRBV7-2; j_gene: TRBJ2-2; d_gene: NA
CDR3nt: TGCAGCGTTGGCCGGTTGAGCACAGATACGCAGTATTTT; CDR3aa: CSVGRLSTDTQYF; abundance: many; v_gene: TRBV29-1; j_gene: TRBJ2-3; d_gene: NA
CDR3nt: TGTGCCAGCAGGCAGCCGCCGAACACCGGGGAGCTGTTTTTT; CDR3aa: CASRQPPNTGELFF; abundance: few; v_gene: TRBV11-1; j_gene: TRBJ2-2; d_gene: NA
CDR3nt: TGTGCCAGCAGCTACCTATTGACGGGAGGGGTACCGAATACGCAGTATTTT; CDR3aa: CASSYLLTGGVPNTQYF; abundance: few; v_gene: TRBV7-2; j_gene: TRBJ2-3; d_gene: TRBD2
CDR3nt: TGTGCCAGCAGAATAGCGGGAGGGCCACACGAGCAGTACTTC; CDR3aa: CASRIAGGPHEQYF; abundance: many; v_gene: TRBV12-3/TRBV12-4; j_gene: TRBJ2-7; d_gene: TRBD2
CDR3nt: TGTGCCAGCAGTCCCCGGGCAGCAGACTCCTACAATGAGCAGTTCTTC; CDR3aa: CASSPRAADSYNEQFF; abundance: many; v_gene: TRBV12-3/TRBV12-4; j_gene: TRBJ2-1; d_gene: NA
CDR3nt: TGTGCCTGGAGTGTAGTTGGGGCCAACGTCCTGACTTTC; CDR3aa: CAWSVVGANVLTF; abundance: NA; v_gene: TRBV30; j_gene: TRBJ2-6; d_gene: NA
CDR3nt: TGTGCCAGCAGCCGGTCACAGGAAAGAGGGTACTTC; CDR3aa: CASSRSQERGYF; abundance: few; v_gene: TRBV5-5; j_gene: TRBJ2-7; d_gene: NA
CDR3nt: TGCAGCGTTGAAGTTCAGGTTCCCCGGGATGAGCAGTTCTTC; CDR3aa: CSVEVQVPRDEQFF; abundance: many; v_gene: TRBV29-1; j_gene: TRBJ2-1; d_gene: NA
CDR3nt: TGTGCCAGCAGTTACTGGGACGGACCCAATCAGCCCCAGCATTTT; CDR3aa: CASSYWDGPNQPQHF; abundance: few; v_gene: TRBV6-2/TRBV6-3; j_gene: TRBJ1-5; d_gene: NA
CDR3nt: TGTGCCAGCAGTTTATGGGGGCAGTCGAACACCGGGGAGCTGTTTTTT; CDR3aa: CASSLWGQSNTGELFF; abundance: many; v_gene: TRBV28; j_gene: TRBJ2-2; d_gene: NA